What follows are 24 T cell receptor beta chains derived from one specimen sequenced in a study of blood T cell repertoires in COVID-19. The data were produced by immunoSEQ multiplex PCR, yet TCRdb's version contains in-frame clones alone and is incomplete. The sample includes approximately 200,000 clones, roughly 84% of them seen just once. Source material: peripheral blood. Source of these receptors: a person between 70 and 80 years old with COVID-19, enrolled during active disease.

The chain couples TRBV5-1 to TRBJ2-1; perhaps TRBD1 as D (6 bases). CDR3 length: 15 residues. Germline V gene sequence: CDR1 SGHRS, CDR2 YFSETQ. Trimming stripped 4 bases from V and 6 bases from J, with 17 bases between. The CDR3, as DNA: TGCGCCAGCAGCAACCCGGGACATACCCTCAATGAGCAGTTCTTC. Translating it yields CASSNPGHTLNEQFF.

The CDR3 reads CATSRDQGTATRFQETQYF. DNA of the CDR3: TGTGCCACCAGCAGAGATCAAGGGACAGCGACTAGATTCCAAGAGACCCAGTACTTC. The chain employs TRBV15 and TRBJ2-5, with TRBD1 as a possible D gene (7 bases). The CDR3 totals 19 residues. The germline CDR1 and CDR2 sequences are LNHNV and YYDKDF (reference sequence). With 0 bases removed from V and 1 base from J, the gap between germline ends came to 21 bases.

In DNA, the CDR3 is TGTGCCAGTATCAAAAGATCAGGGGACTCTGGAAACACCATATATTTT. Its protein is CASIKRSGDSGNTIYF. The chain is built from TRBV19 and TRBJ1-3; tentatively, D is TRBD1 (6 bases). CDR3 length: 16 amino acids. Between the trimmed V and J ends, which lost 7 bases and 0 bases, there was a span of 16 bases. Per the germline V gene, CDR1 is LNHDA and CDR2 is SQIVND (reference sequence).

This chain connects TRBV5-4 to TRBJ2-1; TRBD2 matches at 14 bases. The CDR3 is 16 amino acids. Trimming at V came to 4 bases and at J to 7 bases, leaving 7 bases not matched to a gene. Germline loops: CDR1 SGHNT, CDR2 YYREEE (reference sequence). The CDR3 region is CASSPGTSGSWNEQFF. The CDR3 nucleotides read TGTGCCAGCAGCCCCGGGACTAGCGGGAGCTGGAATGAGCAGTTCTTC. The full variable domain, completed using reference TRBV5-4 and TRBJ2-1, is ETGVTQSPTHLIKTRGQQVTLRCSSQSGHNTVSWYQQALGQGPQFIFQYYREEENGRGNFPPRFSGLQFPNYSSELNVNALELDDSALYLCASSPGTSGSWNEQFFGPGTRLTVL.

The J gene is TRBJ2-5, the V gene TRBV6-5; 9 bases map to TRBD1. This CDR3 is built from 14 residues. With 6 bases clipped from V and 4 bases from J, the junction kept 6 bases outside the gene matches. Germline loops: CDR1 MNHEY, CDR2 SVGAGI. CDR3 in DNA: TGTGCCAGCAGAAAAACAGGGGGCGGAGAGACCCAGTACTTC. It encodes CASRKTGGGETQYF.

The CDR3 is CASTRTFITEAFF. The CDR3 DNA reads TGTGCCAGCACCCGGACATTTATAACTGAAGCTTTCTTT. The rearrangement links TRBV28 to TRBJ1-1; possibly TRBD1 for D (5 bases). Trimming shortened V by 7 bases and J by 5 bases, and 14 bases separated the two germline ends. From germline, CDR1 is MDHEN and CDR2 SYDVKM. This CDR3 comprises 13 residues.

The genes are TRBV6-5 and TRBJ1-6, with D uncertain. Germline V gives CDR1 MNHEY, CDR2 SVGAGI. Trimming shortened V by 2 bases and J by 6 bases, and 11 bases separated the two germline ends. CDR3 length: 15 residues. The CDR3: CASSYEGAPNSPLHF. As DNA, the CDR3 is TGTGCCAGCAGTTACGAGGGAGCCCCTAATTCACCCCTCCACTTT.

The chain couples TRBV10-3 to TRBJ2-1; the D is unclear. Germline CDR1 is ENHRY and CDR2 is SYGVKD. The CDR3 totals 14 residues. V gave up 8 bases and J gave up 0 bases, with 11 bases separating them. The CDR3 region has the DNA TGTGCCATCTCTAACCCTTCCTCCTACAATGAGCAGTTCTTC. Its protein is CAISNPSSYNEQFF.

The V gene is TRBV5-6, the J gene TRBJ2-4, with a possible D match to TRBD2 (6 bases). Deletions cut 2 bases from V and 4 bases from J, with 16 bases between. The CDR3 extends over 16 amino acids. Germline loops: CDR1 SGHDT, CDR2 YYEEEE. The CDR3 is CASSLRMGGLKNIQYF. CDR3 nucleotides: TGTGCCAGCAGCTTAAGGATGGGGGGATTAAAAAACATTCAGTACTTC.

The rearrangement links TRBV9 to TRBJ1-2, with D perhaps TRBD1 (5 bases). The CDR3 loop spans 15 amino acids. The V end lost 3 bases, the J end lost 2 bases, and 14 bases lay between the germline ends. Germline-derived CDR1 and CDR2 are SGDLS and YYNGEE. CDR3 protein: CASSAGGAENYGYTF. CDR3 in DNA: TGTGCCAGCAGCGCAGGAGGGGCAGAGAACTATGGCTACACCTTC.

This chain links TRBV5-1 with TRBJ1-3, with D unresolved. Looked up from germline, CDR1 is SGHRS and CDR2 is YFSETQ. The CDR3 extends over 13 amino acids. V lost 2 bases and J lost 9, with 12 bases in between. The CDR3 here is CASSFGQSSTIYF. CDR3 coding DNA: TGCGCCAGCAGCTTTGGGCAATCCAGCACCATATATTTT.

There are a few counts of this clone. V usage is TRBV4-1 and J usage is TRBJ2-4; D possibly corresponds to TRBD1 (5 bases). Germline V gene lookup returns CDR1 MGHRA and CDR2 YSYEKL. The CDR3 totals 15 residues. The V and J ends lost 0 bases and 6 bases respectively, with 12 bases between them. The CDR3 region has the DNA TGCGCCAGCAGCCAAGATCCTGGGCAGGGAAACATTCAGTACTTC. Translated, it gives CASSQDPGQGNIQYF.

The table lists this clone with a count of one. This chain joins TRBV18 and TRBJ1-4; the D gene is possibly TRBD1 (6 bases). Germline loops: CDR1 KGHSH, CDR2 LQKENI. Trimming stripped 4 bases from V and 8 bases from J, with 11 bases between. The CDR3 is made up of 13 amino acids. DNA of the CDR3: TGTGCCAGCTCACAGGGGGGAGGGGAAAAACTGTTTTTT. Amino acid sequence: CASSQGGGEKLFF.

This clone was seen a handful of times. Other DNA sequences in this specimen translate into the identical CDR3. CDR3 amino acids: CASSLDRGSYEQYF. The CDR3 DNA reads TGTGCCAGCAGCTTAGACAGGGGATCCTACGAGCAGTACTTC. The chain couples TRBV7-8 to TRBJ2-7, with TRBD1 matching over 7 bases. The length of the CDR3 is 14 residues. CDR1 and CDR2 (germline): SGHVS, FQNEAQ. Trimming cost V 1 base and J 1 base; bases outside gene matches: 1.

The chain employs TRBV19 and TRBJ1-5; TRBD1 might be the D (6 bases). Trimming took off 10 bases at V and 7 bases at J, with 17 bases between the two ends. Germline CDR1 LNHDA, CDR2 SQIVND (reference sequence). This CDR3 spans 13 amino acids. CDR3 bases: TGTGCCACCTCGGGGGGCCGGCTCCAGCCCCAGCATTTT. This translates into CATSGGRLQPQHF.

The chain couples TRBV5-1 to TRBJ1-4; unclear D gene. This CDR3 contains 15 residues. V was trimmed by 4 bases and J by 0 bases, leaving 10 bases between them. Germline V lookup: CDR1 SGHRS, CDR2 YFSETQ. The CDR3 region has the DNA TGCGCCAGCAGCCCGCATGACTCAACTAATGAAAAACTGTTTTTT. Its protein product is CASSPHDSTNEKLFF.

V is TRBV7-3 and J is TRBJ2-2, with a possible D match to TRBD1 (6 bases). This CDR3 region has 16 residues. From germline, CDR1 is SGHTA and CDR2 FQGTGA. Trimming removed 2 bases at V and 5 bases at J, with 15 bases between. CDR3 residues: CASSLVAGASTGELFF. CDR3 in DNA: TGTGCCAGCAGCTTAGTCGCAGGGGCTAGTACCGGGGAGCTGTTTTTT.

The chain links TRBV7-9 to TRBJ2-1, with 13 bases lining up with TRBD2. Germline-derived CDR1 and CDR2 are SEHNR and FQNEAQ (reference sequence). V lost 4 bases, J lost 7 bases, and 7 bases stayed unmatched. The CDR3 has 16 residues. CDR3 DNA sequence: TGTGCCAGCAGCTCCCGACTAGCGGGAGGAGGAAATGAGCAGTTCTTC. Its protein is CASSSRLAGGGNEQFF.

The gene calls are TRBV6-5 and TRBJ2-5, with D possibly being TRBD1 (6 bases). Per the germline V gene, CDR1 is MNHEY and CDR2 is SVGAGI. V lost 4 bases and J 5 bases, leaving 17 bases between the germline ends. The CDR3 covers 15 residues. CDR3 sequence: CASSLDHRDVETQYF. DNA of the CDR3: TGTGCCAGCAGTTTGGACCACAGGGATGTGGAGACCCAGTACTTC.

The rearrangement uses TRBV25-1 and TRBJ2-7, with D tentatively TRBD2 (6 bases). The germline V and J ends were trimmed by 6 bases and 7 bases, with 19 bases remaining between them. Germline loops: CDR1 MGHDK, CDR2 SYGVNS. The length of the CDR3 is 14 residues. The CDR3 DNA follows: TGTGCCAGCAGCATCGTCGGGGGAGGTCATGAGCAGTACTTC. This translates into CASSIVGGGHEQYF.

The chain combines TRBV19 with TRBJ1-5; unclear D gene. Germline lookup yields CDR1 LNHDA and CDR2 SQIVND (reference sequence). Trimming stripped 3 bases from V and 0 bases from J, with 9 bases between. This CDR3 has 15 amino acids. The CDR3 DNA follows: TGTGCCAGTAGTATTAAACAAATTAGCAATCAGCCCCAGCATTTT. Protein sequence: CASSIKQISNQPQHF.

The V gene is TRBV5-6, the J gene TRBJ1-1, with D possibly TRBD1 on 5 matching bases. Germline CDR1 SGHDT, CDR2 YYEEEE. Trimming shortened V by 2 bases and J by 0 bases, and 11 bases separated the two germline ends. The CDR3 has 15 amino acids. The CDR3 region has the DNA TGTGCCAGCAGCTTTTTAGGGGCGATGAACACTGAAGCTTTCTTT. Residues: CASSFLGAMNTEAFF.

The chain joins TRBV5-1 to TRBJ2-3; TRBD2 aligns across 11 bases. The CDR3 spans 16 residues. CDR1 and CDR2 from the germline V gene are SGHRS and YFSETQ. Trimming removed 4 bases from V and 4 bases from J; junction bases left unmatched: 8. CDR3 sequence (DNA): TGCGCCAGCAGCCTTACTAGCGGGAGTTCCTCAGATACGCAGTATTTT. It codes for CASSLTSGSSSDTQYF. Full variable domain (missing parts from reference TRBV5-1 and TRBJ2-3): KAGVTQTPRYLIKTRGQQVTLSCSPISGHRSVSWYQQTPGQGLQFLFEYFSETQRNKGNFPGRFSGRQFSNSRSEMNVSTLELGDSALYLCASSLTSGSSSDTQYFGPGTRLTVL.

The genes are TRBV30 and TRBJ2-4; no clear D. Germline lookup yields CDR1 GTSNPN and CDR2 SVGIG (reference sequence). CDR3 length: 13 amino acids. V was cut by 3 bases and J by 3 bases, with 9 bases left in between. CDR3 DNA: TGTGCCTGGAGCGCCGGTGGCAAAAACATTCAGTACTTC. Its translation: CAWSAGGKNIQYF. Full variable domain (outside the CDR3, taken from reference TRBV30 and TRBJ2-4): SQTIHQWPATLVQPVGSPLSLECTVEGTSNPNLYWYRQAAGRGLQLLFYSVGIGQISSEVPQNLSASRPQDRQFILSSKKLLLSDSGFYLCAWSAGGKNIQYFGAGTRLSVL.